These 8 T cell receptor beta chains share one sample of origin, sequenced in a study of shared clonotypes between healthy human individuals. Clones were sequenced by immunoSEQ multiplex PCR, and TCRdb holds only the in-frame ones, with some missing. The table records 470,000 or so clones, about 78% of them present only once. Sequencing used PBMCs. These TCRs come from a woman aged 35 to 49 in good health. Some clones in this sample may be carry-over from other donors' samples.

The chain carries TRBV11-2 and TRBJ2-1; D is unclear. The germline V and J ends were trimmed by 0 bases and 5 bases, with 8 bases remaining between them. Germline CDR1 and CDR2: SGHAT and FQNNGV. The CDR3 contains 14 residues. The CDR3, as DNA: TGTGCCAGCAGCTTAGATCGGATCGACAATGAGCAGTTCTTC. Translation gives CASSLDRIDNEQFF.

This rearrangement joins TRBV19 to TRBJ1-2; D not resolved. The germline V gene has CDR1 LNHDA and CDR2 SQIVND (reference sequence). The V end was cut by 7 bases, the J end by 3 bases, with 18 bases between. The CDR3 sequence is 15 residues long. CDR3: CASTPSRQKHYGYTF. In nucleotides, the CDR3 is TGTGCCAGTACCCCTTCTCGGCAGAAGCACTATGGCTACACCTTC.

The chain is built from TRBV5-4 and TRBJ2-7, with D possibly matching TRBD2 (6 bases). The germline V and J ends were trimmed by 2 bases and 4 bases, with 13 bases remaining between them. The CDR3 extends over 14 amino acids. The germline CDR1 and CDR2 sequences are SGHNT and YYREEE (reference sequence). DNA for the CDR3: TGTGCCAGCAGCTTTGACCAGGGAGGTTACGAGCAGTACTTC. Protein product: CASSFDQGGYEQYF.

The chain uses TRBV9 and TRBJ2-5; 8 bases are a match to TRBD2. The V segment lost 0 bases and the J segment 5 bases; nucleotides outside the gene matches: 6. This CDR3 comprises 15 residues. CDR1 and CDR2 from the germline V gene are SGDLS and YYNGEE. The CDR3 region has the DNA TGTGCCAGCAGCGTAGGAGCGGGAGTTGGGGAGACCCAGTACTTC. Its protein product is CASSVGAGVGETQYF.

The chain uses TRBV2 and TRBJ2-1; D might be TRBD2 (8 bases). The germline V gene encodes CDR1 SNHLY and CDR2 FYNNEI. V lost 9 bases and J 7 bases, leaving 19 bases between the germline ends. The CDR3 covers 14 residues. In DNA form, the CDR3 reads TGTGCCAGTGGGACAGCGGGGGCGCGGAATGAGCAGTTCTTC. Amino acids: CASGTAGARNEQFF.

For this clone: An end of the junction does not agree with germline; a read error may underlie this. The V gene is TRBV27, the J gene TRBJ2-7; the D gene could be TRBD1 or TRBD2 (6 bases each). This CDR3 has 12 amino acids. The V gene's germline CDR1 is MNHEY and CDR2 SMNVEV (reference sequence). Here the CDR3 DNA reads TGTACCAGCAGTTCCAAGGGGGGCGAGCAGTACTTC. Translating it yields CTSSSKGGEQYF.

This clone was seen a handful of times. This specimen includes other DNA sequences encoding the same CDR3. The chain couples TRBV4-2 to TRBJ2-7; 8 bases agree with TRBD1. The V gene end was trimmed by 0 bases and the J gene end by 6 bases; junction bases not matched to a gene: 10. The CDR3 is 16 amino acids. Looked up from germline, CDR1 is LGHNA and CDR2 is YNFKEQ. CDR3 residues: CASSQDDRGIRFEQYF. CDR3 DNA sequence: TGTGCCAGCAGCCAAGATGACAGGGGTATTCGTTTCGAGCAGTACTTC.

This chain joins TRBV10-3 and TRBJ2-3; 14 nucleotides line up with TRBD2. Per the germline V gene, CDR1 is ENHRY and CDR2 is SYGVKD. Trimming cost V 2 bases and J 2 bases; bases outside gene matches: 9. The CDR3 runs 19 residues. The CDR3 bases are TGTGCCATCAGTGAGCCTCCCCCGGGACTAGCGGGAGTCACAGATACGCAGTATTTT. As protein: CAISEPPPGLAGVTDTQYF.